This TCR beta chain was identified during a study of T cell changes during pregnancy in multiple sclerosis. J was trimmed by 2 bases and V by 4 bases; bases with no gene match: 8. Germline V gene sequence: CDR1 SGHTA, CDR2 FQGNSA. The CDR3 is 16 residues long. The assay was immunoSEQ multiplex PCR, and TCRdb's table has in-frame clones only and misses some. The table lists some 75,000 clones, roughly 96% of them singletons. The sample here was peripheral blood, taken in the second trimester of pregnancy. The source of this sequence is a female donor with multiple sclerosis, enrolled in a pregnancy study. The chain recombines TRBV7-2 with TRBJ2-1; 7 bases agree with TRBD2. For the CDR3, the DNA is TGTGCCAGCAGCTCCCAACCCGGGACTACCTACAATGAGCAGTTCTTC. Amino acids: CASSSQPGTTYNEQFF.